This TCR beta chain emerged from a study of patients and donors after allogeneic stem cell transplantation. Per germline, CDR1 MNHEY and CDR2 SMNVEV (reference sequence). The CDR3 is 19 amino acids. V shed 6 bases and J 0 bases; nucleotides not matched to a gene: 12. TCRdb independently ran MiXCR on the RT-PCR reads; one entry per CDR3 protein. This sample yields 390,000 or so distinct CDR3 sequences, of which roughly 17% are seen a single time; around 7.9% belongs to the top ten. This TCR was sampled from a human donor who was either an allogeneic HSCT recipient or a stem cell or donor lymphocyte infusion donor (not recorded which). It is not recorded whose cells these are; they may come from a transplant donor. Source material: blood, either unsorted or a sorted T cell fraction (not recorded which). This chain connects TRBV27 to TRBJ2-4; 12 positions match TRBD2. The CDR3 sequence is CASRNMGLAGREAKNIQYF. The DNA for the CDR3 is TGTGCCAGCAGAAACATGGGACTAGCGGGCAGGGAAGCCAAAAACATTCAGTACTTC.